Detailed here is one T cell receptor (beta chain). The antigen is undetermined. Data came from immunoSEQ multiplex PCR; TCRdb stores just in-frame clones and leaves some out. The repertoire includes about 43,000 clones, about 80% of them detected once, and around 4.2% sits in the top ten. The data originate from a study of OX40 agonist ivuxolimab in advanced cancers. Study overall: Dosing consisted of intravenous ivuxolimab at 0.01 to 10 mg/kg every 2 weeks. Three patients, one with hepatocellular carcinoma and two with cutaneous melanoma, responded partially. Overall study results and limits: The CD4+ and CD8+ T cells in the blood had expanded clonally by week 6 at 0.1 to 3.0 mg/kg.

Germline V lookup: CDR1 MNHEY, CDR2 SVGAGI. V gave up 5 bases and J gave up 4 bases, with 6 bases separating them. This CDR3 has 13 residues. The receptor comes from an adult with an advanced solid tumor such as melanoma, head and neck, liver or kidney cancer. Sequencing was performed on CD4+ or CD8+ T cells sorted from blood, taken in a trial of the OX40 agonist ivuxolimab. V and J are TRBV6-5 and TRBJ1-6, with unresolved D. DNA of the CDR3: TGTGCCAGCAGTGGTTATTATAATTCACCCCTCCACTTT. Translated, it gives CASSGYYNSPLHF.